Listed below are T cell receptor beta chains from one sample, sequenced in a study of T-cell reconstitution after alpha-beta-depleted transplantation in children. Each CDR3 protein is one row after TCRdb ran MiXCR on the PCR reads. The data show more than 150,000 distinct CDR3 sequences, with more than 14% seen just once and over 10% held by the top ten. The specimen was PBMCs from the stem cell graft donor, collected from the stem cell graft. The receptors were gathered from a human donor who donated a stem cell graft to a child with acute lymphoblastic leukemia. Each CDR3 is given with its conserved first and last residue. The order of the fields is V gene, CDR3 protein.

TRBV6-5 | CASSPTGWETYEQYF
TRBV20-1 | CSAYGHRYEQYF
TRBV29-1 | CSVTRVGGSGNTIYF
TRBV7-9 | CASSFGEGEYGYTF
TRBV20-1 | CSARDSSSYNEQFF
TRBV11-2 | CASSPNWGATGNTIYF
TRBV28 | CASSLANYGYTF
TRBV7-8 | CASSTRTSGSGYEQYF
TRBV20-1 | CSAYREDTQYF
TRBV27 | CASSFLERREGELFF
TRBV2 | CASSERGGDSPLHF
TRBV12-3/TRBV12-4 | CASRGTEDEQYF
TRBV20-1 | CSALPLSYEQYF
TRBV10-1 | CASRQFGTSSGELFF
TRBV4-1 | CASSRRQGEAYEQYF
TRBV20-1 | CSASTHPSSYNEQFF
TRBV20-1 | CSAPIGLAVYNEQFF
TRBV25-1 | CASSERKTSVETQYF
TRBV5-1 | CASSLGDGVISGYTF
TRBV9 | CASSPLRVRSGAGGYTF
TRBV7-9 | CASSLSGLEQYF
TRBV6-5 | CASSYDNEQFF
TRBV12-3/TRBV12-4 | CASSREVNTEAFF
TRBV12-3/TRBV12-4 | CASSPGTGVHEQFF
TRBV5-4 | CASSLWGRMTDTQYF
TRBV12-3/TRBV12-4 | CASSLADENTEAFF
TRBV5-1 | CASSLGEGRGNTEAFF
TRBV19 | CASSLWDRQTQYF
TRBV12-3/TRBV12-4 | CASSLALSKQYF
TRBV12-3/TRBV12-4 | CASTSGYGEYTGELFF
TRBV6-6 | CASRYELGEQFF
TRBV7-9 | CASSLGGQGRKLFF
TRBV2 | CASISSGSADTQYF
TRBV10-3 | CAISPRATDTQYF
TRBV5-1 | CASAPEVSSSYNEQFF
TRBV27 | CASSLFARAHEQFF
TRBV7-9 | CASSQTPQGRLGNTIYF
TRBV20-1 | CCARVRTKLTRDQPQHF
TRBV4-2 | CASSQDRGGDQYQETQYF
TRBV6-2/TRBV6-3 | CASNQGTEQYF
TRBV11-2 | CASSLRGQGTGELFF
TRBV5-1 | CASSLGLAGGGEQFF
TRBV27 | CASSSSGQNFYEQYF